A selection of T cell receptor beta chains follows, all from one sample in a study of control samples from healthy donors and cancer patients. Method: immunoSEQ multiplex PCR; TCRdb's copy keeps in-frame clones and lacks some. This sample has over 85,000 clones; approximately 93% occur once, and the top ten carry 1.5%. The specimen sequenced was blood. Every receptor here comes from a woman in her twenties or thirties in good health. Each CDR3 is given with its conserved first and last residue. Each record gives: clone size, V gene, J gene, CDR3 protein. Size is omitted from some rows. Given values are once, few, many or a class for expanded clones.

few,TRBV7-2,TRBJ2-1,CASSLFGSGGWNEQFF
-,TRBV7-9,TRBJ2-5,CASRSQETQYF
-,TRBV4-1,TRBJ2-7,CASSQTGLAGNEQYF
-,TRBV3-1/TRBV3-2,TRBJ2-7,CASSQTESSYEQYF
-,TRBV5-1,TRBJ2-1,CASSLGTNNEQFF
-,TRBV3-1/TRBV3-2,TRBJ2-1,CASSPRTVSNEQFF
-,TRBV5-1,TRBJ2-7,CASSLIPDSYEQYF
-,TRBV19,TRBJ1-5,CASSPPDYSNQPQHF
-,TRBV5-1,TRBJ1-4,CASSLGQGGGYEKLFF
-,TRBV28,TRBJ2-1,CASRTPAGNNEQFF
-,TRBV5-4,TRBJ2-1,CASSFGGSYNEQFF
once,TRBV3-1/TRBV3-2,TRBJ1-6,CASSQVETNSPLHF
-,TRBV19,TRBJ1-2,CASSMDRDNYGYTF
-,TRBV7-9,TRBJ1-1,CASSYGQGLAEAFF
-,TRBV9,TRBJ2-1,CASSPPAGSSYNEQFF
-,TRBV27,TRBJ2-1,CASRGTELYNEQFF
-,TRBV5-1,TRBJ1-6,CASSLELSDNSPLHF
-,TRBV12-3/TRBV12-4,TRBJ1-2,CASSFGRGSGYTF
-,TRBV15,TRBJ2-7,CATSRRPDTLPYEQYF
-,TRBV9,TRBJ1-2,CASSHQGTVPYNYGYTF
-,TRBV6-5,TRBJ1-5,CASRQYRGLEPQHF
once,TRBV9,TRBJ2-3,CASSAGQATDTQYF
-,TRBV5-4,TRBJ2-2,CASSFKLAGGSPTGELFF
-,TRBV7-7,TRBJ2-2,CASSPESGLPGTGELFF
-,TRBV4-1,TRBJ2-2,CASSQPGQGNGELFF
-,TRBV5-4,TRBJ1-2,CASSPQQDVIAYGYTF
-,TRBV2,TRBJ1-2,CASSEARGTNYGYTF
-,TRBV11-2,TRBJ2-1,CASSLDQLTYNEQFF
-,TRBV6-5,TRBJ1-3,CASRTQLSGNTIYF
-,TRBV11-2,TRBJ1-1,CASSLQGLEAFF
-,TRBV7-9,TRBJ1-1,CASRALTGMNTEAFF
-,TRBV2,TRBJ1-5,CASSFYTGVAGPQHF
-,TRBV5-1,TRBJ1-4,CASSLGRGSTNEKLFF
-,TRBV7-6,TRBJ2-1,CASSLDPDEQFF
-,TRBV6-6,TRBJ2-5,CASLDPQGQQETQYF
once,TRBV19,TRBJ1-4,CASTPQGSGNEKLFF
-,TRBV19,TRBJ1-2,CASSIDHIATGRRGYTF
-,TRBV4-2,TRBJ2-7,CASSLEGGQPYEQYF
-,TRBV5-6,TRBJ2-7,CASSSVAGGPSTSEQYF
-,TRBV6-2/TRBV6-3,TRBJ1-6,CASSRYPPGQGNSPLHF
-,TRBV10-3,TRBJ1-2,CAISAPGYGYTF
-,TRBV10-3,TRBJ2-7,CAIADGNQGYEQYF
-,TRBV3-1/TRBV3-2,TRBJ2-7,CASSQTGGSYEQYF
-,TRBV27,TRBJ1-1,CASSWDRRNTEAFF
-,TRBV6-5,TRBJ1-2,CASSYWQGDNYGYTF
-,TRBV5-1,TRBJ1-4,CASSLGTGGNEKLFF
-,TRBV10-2,TRBJ2-1,CASRWTGSYNEQFF
-,TRBV4-1,TRBJ2-7,CASSQPGRGDYEQYF
-,TRBV28,TRBJ1-1,CASKGGGQVNTEAFF
-,TRBV4-1,TRBJ1-6,CASSHRDSNSPLHF
-,TRBV6-5,TRBJ1-1,CASSYKQATEAFF
-,TRBV7-3,TRBJ2-2,CASGLGYSGSGELFF
-,TRBV2,TRBJ1-2,CASSVLTYGYTF
-,TRBV15,TRBJ2-5,CATTGGETQYF